The 23 T cell receptor beta chains reported below all come from one sample, sequenced in a study of Graves' ophthalmopathy and Graves' hyperthyroidism (dated by TCRdb to between 2018 and 2020). TCRdb shows the sequencer as Illumina HiSeq 2000. TCR beta CDR3 regions were amplified from RNA transcripts for repertoire sequencing. HTBI primers and the Qiagen OneStep RT-PCR kit were used in a first-round RT-PCR, which was followed by a second-round multiplex PCR, size selection and purification. TCRdb took the public reads, trimmed them with fastp at Q25, ran MiXCR for clone calling and kept in-frame beta chains. Entries are consolidated by CDR3 protein sequence, retaining the most common genes and DNA. This sample comprises around 1.1 million distinct CDR3 sequences, 35% to 45% of them detected only once. Around 10% of the sample is in the top ten clones. What was sequenced was peripheral blood or thyroid tissue (not recorded which). The source of these receptors is an adult man with Graves' hyperthyroidism.

This clonotype occurred many times. J is TRBJ1-2 and V is TRBV7-2; D remains ambiguous. CDR1 and CDR2 (germline): SGHTA, FQGNSA. This CDR3 has 12 amino acids. The ends were cut back, 5 bases at V and 8 bases at J, with 12 bases in the middle. The chain's CDR3 is CASSPVQGGYTF. CDR3 coding DNA: TGTGCCAGCAGCCCCGTCCAAGGAGGCTACACCTTC.

In the case of this clonotype: A much larger clone sits a single nucleotide away, making a read error possible. This chain connects TRBV11-2 to TRBJ2-5; D perhaps matches TRBD2 (6 bases). V gave up 5 bases and J gave up 7 bases, with 14 bases separating them. Germline V gene lookup returns CDR1 SGHAT and CDR2 FQNNGV. The length of the CDR3 is 13 residues. The CDR3 sequence: CASSERAYGTQYF. CDR3 DNA sequence: TGTGCCAGCAGCGAGCGGGCGTACGGGACCCAGTACTTC.

The genes are TRBV12-3 or TRBV12-4 and TRBJ2-6, with D hard to call. CDR3 size: 17 residues. With 1 base removed from V and 3 bases from J, the gap between germline ends came to 13 bases. The CDR3 is CASSLGLGRYGANVLTF. CDR3 nucleotide sequence: TGTGCCAGCAGTTTAGGGTTAGGGCGGTATGGGGCCAACGTCCTGACTTTC.

This chain uses TRBV29-1 with TRBJ2-7; unclear D gene. Between the trimmed V and J ends, which lost 4 bases and 0 bases, there was a span of 13 bases. The CDR3 sequence is 14 residues long. The germline V gene encodes CDR1 SQVTM and CDR2 ANQGSEA. The CDR3 spells CSVGSYPGSYEQYF. The CDR3 coding sequence is TGCAGCGTTGGGAGTTACCCCGGCTCCTACGAGCAGTACTTC.

This clonotype was counted at least ten times. The chain couples TRBV29-1 to TRBJ1-2; D unclear. Germline CDR1 is SQVTM and CDR2 is ANQGSEA. V was pared by 2 bases and J by 8 bases, with 15 bases between. The CDR3 consists of 13 residues. The CDR3 reads CSVEISEGGGYTF. In nucleotides, the CDR3 is TGCAGCGTTGAAATTTCGGAGGGCGGCGGCTACACCTTC.

The chain is built from TRBV5-1 and TRBJ1-5; no clear D gene. In germline, CDR1 is SGHRS, CDR2 YFSETQ. Trimming took off 7 bases at V and 1 base at J, with 9 bases between the two ends. The CDR3 contains 13 residues. CDR3 DNA sequence: TGCGCCAGCCGACCAGACAGCAATCAGCCCCAGCATTTT. Residues: CASRPDSNQPQHF.

As to this clonotype: The junction and the germline gene differ at one end; a read error may be behind it. The rearrangement joins TRBV7-2 to TRBJ2-6, with D perhaps TRBD1 or TRBD2 (7 bases each). The CDR3 is made up of 16 amino acids. Germline V CDR1 and CDR2: SGHTA, FQGNSA. The CDR3 nucleotides are TGCGCCAGTAAGGGGGCAGGGAGGGCTGGGGCCAACGTCCTGACTTTC. This translates into CASKGAGRAGANVLTF.

The J gene is TRBJ2-2, the V gene TRBV24-1; D possibly matches TRBD1 or TRBD2 (5 bases each). Trimming stripped 8 bases from V and 4 bases from J, with 13 bases between. The CDR3 has 14 amino acids. The germline CDR1 and CDR2 sequences are KGHDR and SFDVKD. The CDR3 loop reads CATKRQGPTGELFF. The CDR3 coding sequence is TGTGCCACCAAGCGGCAGGGACCCACCGGGGAGCTGTTTTTT.

This clonotype occurred many times. The rearrangement uses TRBV19 and TRBJ2-2; 8 bases map to TRBD1. The CDR3 consists of 14 residues. CDR1 LNHDA and CDR2 SQIVND come from the germline V gene (reference sequence). V shed 8 bases and J 4 bases; nucleotides not matched to a gene: 6. Written as DNA, the CDR3 is TGTGCCAGTTCTCAGGGGGCGGGCACCGGGGAGCTGTTTTTT. As protein: CASSQGAGTGELFF.

This clonotype was recorded many times. The rearrangement uses TRBV7-2 and TRBJ1-4, with D possibly TRBD1 on 5 matching bases. V was clipped by 0 bases and J by 6 bases, with 11 bases between them. Looked up from germline, CDR1 is SGHTA and CDR2 is FQGNSA. The CDR3 has 15 amino acids. The CDR3 DNA reads TGTGCCAGCAGCTTAGCGGGACTCGAGTATGAAAAACTGTTTTTT. Translated: CASSLAGLEYEKLFF.

The chain is built from TRBV7-8 and TRBJ2-1, with TRBD2 as a possible D gene (7 bases). The CDR3 has 15 amino acids. Germline lookup yields CDR1 SGHVS and CDR2 FQNEAQ. V dropped 1 base and J dropped 2 bases, with 9 bases sitting between them. CDR3 region: CASSLEGGPYNEQFF. The CDR3 DNA follows: TGTGCCAGCAGCTTAGAGGGGGGGCCCTACAATGAGCAGTTCTTC.

This clonotype was seen at least ten times. V usage is TRBV7-9 and J usage is TRBJ2-5; 11 nucleotides line up with TRBD1. This CDR3 is 15 amino acids long. The germline V gene has CDR1 SEHNR and CDR2 FQNEAQ (reference sequence). V lost 8 bases, J lost 2 bases, and 7 bases stayed unmatched. CDR3 amino acids: CASGQGATPQETQYF. CDR3 sequence (DNA): TGTGCCAGCGGACAGGGGGCGACCCCTCAAGAGACCCAGTACTTC.

This clonotype was seen more than once but under ten times. V is TRBV10-3 and J is TRBJ1-1; D remains ambiguous. Germline CDR1 is ENHRY and CDR2 is SYGVKD. V was cut by 10 bases and J by 1 base, with 25 bases left in between. This CDR3 is 17 amino acids long. Here the CDR3 DNA reads TGTGCCAGCACCGAATTCGCTCCAGGAAACCGGAACACTGAAGCTTTCTTT. Encoded protein: CASTEFAPGNRNTEAFF.

The rearrangement joins TRBV9 to TRBJ2-2, with 7 bases aligning to TRBD1. V shed 3 bases, J shed 4 bases, and the junction held 6 bases outside the gene matches. From germline, CDR1 is SGDLS and CDR2 YYNGEE. This CDR3 region has 15 residues. The CDR3 DNA follows: TGTGCCAGCAGCGGACGACAGGGAGCCACCGGGGAGCTGTTTTTT. Amino acid sequence: CASSGRQGATGELFF.

This clonotype was detected a few times. The rearrangement links TRBV7-9 to TRBJ2-3; no clear D. The CDR3 extends over 12 amino acids. V was clipped by 5 bases and J by 6 bases, with 9 bases between them. Germline CDR1 and CDR2: SEHNR and FQNEAQ (reference sequence). The CDR3 DNA reads as TGTGCCAGCAGCATACCCGAGGATACGCAGTATTTT. Its protein product is CASSIPEDTQYF.

The chain carries TRBV9 and TRBJ1-2; D remains unclear. CDR3 length: 16 amino acids. Per the germline V gene, CDR1 is SGDLS and CDR2 is YYNGEE. V was trimmed by 4 bases and J by 0 bases, leaving 16 bases between them. For the CDR3, the DNA is TGTGCCAGCAGCCTAACCGGGGTAGAAGCTAACTATGGCTACACCTTC. Protein: CASSLTGVEANYGYTF.

This clonotype was counted a few times. The chain carries TRBV4-1 and TRBJ2-6, with TRBD1 identical over 10 bases. The V gene's germline CDR1 is MGHRA and CDR2 YSYEKL. V shed 1 base and J 0 bases; nucleotides not matched to a gene: 3. This CDR3 contains 18 residues. In DNA form, the CDR3 reads TGCGCCAGCAGCCAAGCGGGACAGGGGAACTCTGGGGCCAACGTCCTGACTTTC. Protein sequence: CASSQAGQGNSGANVLTF.

A few counts support this clonotype. The chain combines TRBV12-3 or TRBV12-4 with TRBJ2-7; TRBD2 matches at 11 bases. Trimming at V came to 3 bases and at J to 2 bases, leaving 3 bases not matched to a gene. The CDR3 has 15 residues. The CDR3 DNA reads TGTGCCAGCAGTTTCCCGGGACTAGCGGCCTACGAGCAGTACTTC. Its protein is CASSFPGLAAYEQYF.

The chain carries TRBV29-1 and TRBJ2-7; 14 bases align to TRBD2. The CDR3 sequence is 17 residues long. Looked up from germline, CDR1 is SQVTM and CDR2 is ANQGSEA. J gave up 0 bases and V 2 bases, and 6 bases lay outside the gene matches. CDR3 residues: CSVEPGLAGASSYEQYF. In DNA, the CDR3 is TGCAGCGTTGAACCGGGACTAGCGGGAGCGAGCTCCTACGAGCAGTACTTC.

V usage is TRBV28 and J usage is TRBJ1-5; TRBD1 might be the D (5 bases). CDR1 is MDHEN, CDR2 SYDVKM, per germline. The germline V and J ends were trimmed by 5 bases and 4 bases, with 18 bases remaining between them. This CDR3 has 16 amino acids. The CDR3 spells CASSLPGAGRNQPQHF. CDR3 nucleotide sequence: TGTGCCAGCAGTCTCCCGGGTGCAGGGCGGAATCAGCCCCAGCATTTT.

The V call is TRBV7-9, the J call TRBJ2-7; D perhaps matches TRBD1 (5 bases). The CDR3 is 14 residues long. Germline V gives CDR1 SEHNR, CDR2 FQNEAQ (reference sequence). Trimming removed 6 bases at V and 2 bases at J, with 14 bases between. This chain's CDR3 is CASSEPRAPYEQYF. CDR3 DNA sequence: TGTGCCAGCAGTGAACCCAGGGCCCCCTACGAGCAGTACTTC.

This clonotype was counted a single time. The chain uses TRBV9 and TRBJ2-5; no reliable D call. This CDR3 spans 15 amino acids. Germline CDR1 SGDLS, CDR2 YYNGEE. Trimming took 3 bases from V and 0 from J, leaving 12 bases between them. The CDR3 nucleotides are TGTGCCAGCAGCGGGGCAGTGCAGTACCAAGAGACCCAGTACTTC. Translating gives CASSGAVQYQETQYF.

As regards this clonotype: Being one base from a much bigger clone, this may be a read error. The chain carries TRBV11-2 and TRBJ2-7; D is ambiguous. The CDR3 sequence is 14 residues long. Per germline, CDR1 SGHAT and CDR2 FQNNGV. The CDR3 nucleotides are TGTGCCAGCAGCTTAGGGAGAAATACCTACGAGCACTACTTC. This translates into CASSLGRNTYEHYF.